The sequence of this T cell receptor beta chain was determined in a study of cytomegalovirus exposure and HLA in healthy donors. The germline CDR1 and CDR2 sequences are SGHDT and YYEEEE. V trimming: 3 bases; J trimming: 7 bases; junction bases outside the gene matches: 7. The CDR3 sequence is 15 residues long. Sequencing was performed with immunoSEQ multiplex PCR; in TCRdb, only in-frame clones are kept and a portion is missing. The sample includes some 130,000 clones, roughly 89% of them seen just once. The TCR was taken from a woman aged 18-35 years in good health and CMV-seronegative. The V gene is TRBV5-6, the J gene TRBJ1-6, with 7 bases aligning to TRBD1. The sequencing sample was made of PBMCs. The CDR3 DNA reads TGTGCCAGCAGCTGGACCACAGGGGACAATTCACCCCTCCACTTT. Protein sequence: CASSWTTGDNSPLHF.